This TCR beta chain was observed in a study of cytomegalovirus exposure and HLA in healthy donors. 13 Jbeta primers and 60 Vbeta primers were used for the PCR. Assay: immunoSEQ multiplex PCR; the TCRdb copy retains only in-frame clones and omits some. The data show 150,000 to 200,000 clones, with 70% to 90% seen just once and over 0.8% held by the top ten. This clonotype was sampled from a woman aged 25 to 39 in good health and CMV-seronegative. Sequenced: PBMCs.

Written as DNA, the CDR3 is TGTGCCAGCTCACCACTTGCGGGGGGGTTAAGTGATACGCAGTATTTT. As protein: CASSPLAGGLSDTQYF. The chain couples TRBV18 to TRBJ2-3; 9 bases fit TRBD2. With V trimmed by 1 base and J by 6 bases, 8 bases remained unmatched. The CDR3 runs to 16 residues. Looked up from germline, CDR1 is KGHSH and CDR2 is LQKENI.